This is a list of T cell receptor beta chains from one sample in a study of spatial heterogeneity in lung cancer. TCRdb redid the calling of the 5' RACE reads with MiXCR, one entry per CDR3 protein. The table records 35,000 to 40,000 distinct CDR3 sequences, about 7.7% of them present only once. Sample: PBMCs, taken at surgery. These receptors were collected from a female donor with early-stage non-small cell lung cancer. Both conserved end residues are part of each CDR3.

v_call: TRBV5-1; cdr3_aa: CASSFGPGEETQYF
v_call: TRBV12-3/TRBV12-4; cdr3_aa: CASPISPGQGPWGYF
v_call: TRBV7-9; cdr3_aa: CASSSLGGPGANVLTF
v_call: TRBV6-2/TRBV6-3; cdr3_aa: CASSLGGWTEAFF
v_call: TRBV30; cdr3_aa: CAWSLTASNQPQHF
v_call: TRBV5-1; cdr3_aa: CASGLEGAGANVLTF
v_call: TRBV10-1; cdr3_aa: CASSESTLPHEQYF
v_call: TRBV6-2/TRBV6-3; cdr3_aa: CASRTSGFHEQFF
v_call: TRBV3-1; cdr3_aa: CASSPSQLVNEKLFF
v_call: TRBV4-2; cdr3_aa: CASSQEEGGTDTQYF
v_call: TRBV11-2; cdr3_aa: CASSSIRTSVTDTQYF
v_call: TRBV2; cdr3_aa: CASRGSGATNTGELFF
v_call: TRBV20-1; cdr3_aa: CSASSSSSGYTF
v_call: TRBV12-3/TRBV12-4; cdr3_aa: CASSAGYSYEQYF
v_call: TRBV7-9; cdr3_aa: CASSYTNQPQHF
v_call: TRBV5-1; cdr3_aa: CASSLRGTYEQYF
v_call: TRBV6-6; cdr3_aa: CASSYSAVAGARVDEQFF
v_call: TRBV7-2; cdr3_aa: CASSLRVYNQPQHF
v_call: TRBV29-1; cdr3_aa: CSVEDPDRLYEQYF
v_call: TRBV5-1; cdr3_aa: CASGTRGGTSTDTQYF
v_call: TRBV20-1; cdr3_aa: CSARGDSNNSPLHF
v_call: TRBV7-2; cdr3_aa: CASGADSYEQYF
v_call: TRBV7-2; cdr3_aa: CASSFGAPIPPEAFF
v_call: TRBV27; cdr3_aa: CASKKGRGSYEQYF
v_call: TRBV18; cdr3_aa: CASSRMLGNEQYF
v_call: TRBV7-9; cdr3_aa: CASSFGGDQPQHF
v_call: TRBV29-1; cdr3_aa: CSVERSGDTEAFF
v_call: TRBV19; cdr3_aa: CASSEKGPYNEQFF
v_call: TRBV6-1; cdr3_aa: CASSRTATDTQYF
v_call: TRBV5-1; cdr3_aa: CASSLDGATEAFF
v_call: TRBV5-1; cdr3_aa: CASSLGDPAGTQYF
v_call: TRBV7-9; cdr3_aa: CASSLIAYNEQFF
v_call: TRBV15; cdr3_aa: CATSHSMNTEAFF
v_call: TRBV11-2; cdr3_aa: CASSPFGRRGYNEQFF
v_call: TRBV5-4; cdr3_aa: CASSPDPGGSYEQYF
v_call: TRBV28; cdr3_aa: CASSLVGGGDTGELFF
v_call: TRBV12-3/TRBV12-4; cdr3_aa: CASSLTPDSLVRGGYNEQFF
v_call: TRBV12-3/TRBV12-4; cdr3_aa: CASSLSGANSPLHF
v_call: TRBV5-1; cdr3_aa: CASSRTSGGDRYEQYF
v_call: TRBV6-5; cdr3_aa: CASSYEGGASGNTIYF
v_call: TRBV29-1; cdr3_aa: CSVEVRQGAQGYTF
v_call: TRBV21-1; cdr3_aa: CASSKHRDTTYEQYF
v_call: TRBV7-9; cdr3_aa: CASSFETPEETQYF
v_call: TRBV20-1; cdr3_aa: CSARVGRDPIGNQPQHF
v_call: TRBV7-2; cdr3_aa: CASSPTSSYNEQFF
v_call: TRBV5-5; cdr3_aa: CASSLAWGHETQYF
v_call: TRBV29-1; cdr3_aa: CSGRDGHEQYF
v_call: TRBV5-1; cdr3_aa: CASSLSLGRNYGYTF
v_call: TRBV4-2; cdr3_aa: CASSQEPAGGRADTQYF
v_call: TRBV7-2; cdr3_aa: CASSLFDQPQHF
v_call: TRBV18; cdr3_aa: CASSPGLAGVTNEQFF
v_call: TRBV18; cdr3_aa: CASSPGRSSGNTIYF
v_call: TRBV5-1; cdr3_aa: CASSVRDTRYEQYF
v_call: TRBV7-2; cdr3_aa: CASSLFRTGSTDTQYF
v_call: TRBV7-8; cdr3_aa: CASSLWASGGQETQYF